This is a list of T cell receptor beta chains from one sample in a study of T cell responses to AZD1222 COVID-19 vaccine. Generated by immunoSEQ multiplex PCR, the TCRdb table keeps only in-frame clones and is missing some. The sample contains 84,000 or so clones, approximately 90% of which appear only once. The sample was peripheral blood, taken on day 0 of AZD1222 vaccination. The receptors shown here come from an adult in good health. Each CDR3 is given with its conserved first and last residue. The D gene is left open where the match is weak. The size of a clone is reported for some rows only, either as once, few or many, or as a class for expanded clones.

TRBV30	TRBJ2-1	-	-	CAWSVQAGQRYNEQFF	TGTGCCTGGAGTGTTCAAGCGGGACAGAGATACAATGAGCAGTTCTTC
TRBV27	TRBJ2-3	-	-	CASSPHIGGLRICLFADTQYF	TGTGCCAGCAGCCCTCACATAGGGGGACTTAGGATTTGTTTGTTCGCAGATACGCAGTATTTT
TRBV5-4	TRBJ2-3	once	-	CATLARGTDTQYF	TGTGCCACGTTAGCCCGAGGCACAGATACGCAGTATTTT
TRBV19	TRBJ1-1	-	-	CASSITGQMNTEAFF	TGTGCCAGTAGTATCACCGGACAGATGAACACTGAAGCTTTCTTT
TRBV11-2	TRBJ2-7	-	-	CASSLDQGQVYEQYF	TGTGCCAGCAGCTTAGATCAAGGACAAGTCTACGAGCAGTACTTC
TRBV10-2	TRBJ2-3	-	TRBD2	CASRDLAGGFSTDTQYF	TGCGCCAGCAGGGACCTAGCGGGAGGTTTCAGCACAGATACGCAGTATTTT
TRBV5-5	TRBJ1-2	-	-	CASSRNMYGYTF	TGTGCCAGCAGCCGAAATATGTATGGCTACACCTTC
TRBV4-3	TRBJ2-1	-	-	CASSQGAGIRSSYNEQFF	TGCGCCAGCAGCCAAGGTGCGGGGATTCGAAGCTCCTACAATGAGCAGTTCTTC
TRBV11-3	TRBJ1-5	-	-	CASSFPRDFQPQHF	TGTGCCAGCAGCTTCCCCCGGGATTTCCAGCCCCAGCATTTT
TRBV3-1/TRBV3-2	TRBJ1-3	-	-	CASSQLQGLYTIYF	TGTGCCAGCAGCCAATTACAGGGCCTGTACACCATATATTTT
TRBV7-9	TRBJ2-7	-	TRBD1	CASGATGVEQYF	TGTGCCAGCGGGGCGACAGGGGTCGAGCAGTACTTC
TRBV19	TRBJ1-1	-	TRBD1	CASSTRDRGRTEAFF	TGTGCCAGTAGTACCCGGGACAGGGGGCGCACTGAAGCTTTCTTT
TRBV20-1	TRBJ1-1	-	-	CSARPGSEAFF	TGCAGTGCTAGACCCGGAAGTGAAGCTTTCTTT
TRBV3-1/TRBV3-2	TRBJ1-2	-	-	CASSQPPPPDRFNYGYTF	TGTGCCAGCAGCCAACCACCCCCCCCCGACAGATTTAACTATGGCTACACCTTC
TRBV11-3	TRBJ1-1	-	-	CASSFGTNTEAFF	TGTGCCAGCAGCTTCGGGACGAACACTGAAGCTTTCTTT
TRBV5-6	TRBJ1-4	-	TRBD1	CASSLAVTQGALEKLFF	TGTGCCAGCAGCTTGGCGGTCACGCAGGGGGCTCTTGAAAAACTGTTTTTT
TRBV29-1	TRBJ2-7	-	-	CSVEGFSYEQYF	TGCAGCGTTGAAGGTTTCAGCTACGAGCAGTACTTC
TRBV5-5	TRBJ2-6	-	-	CASSLVVGAPGANVLTF	TGTGCCAGCAGCTTGGTAGTGGGAGCCCCTGGGGCCAACGTCCTGACTTTC
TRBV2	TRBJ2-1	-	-	CASSGEWGAGNEQFF	TGTGCCAGCAGTGGCGAGTGGGGGGCAGGAAATGAGCAGTTCTTC
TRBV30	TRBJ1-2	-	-	CAWSSGVREWGIRTLYGYTF	TGTGCCTGGAGTTCAGGGGTACGGGAATGGGGGATCCGTACTCTATATGGCTACACCTTC
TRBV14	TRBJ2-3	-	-	CASSSSRSDTQYF	TGTGCCAGCAGCTCAAGTCGGTCCGATACGCAGTATTTT
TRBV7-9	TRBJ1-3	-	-	CASSLGAQDGNTIYF	TGTGCCAGCAGCTTAGGAGCCCAAGACGGAAACACCATATATTTT
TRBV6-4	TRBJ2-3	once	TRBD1	CASSDSTGGADTQYF	TGTGCCAGCAGTGACTCGACAGGGGGCGCAGATACGCAGTATTTT
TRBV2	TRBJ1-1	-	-	CASSAWGWENTEAFF	TGTGCCAGCAGTGCCTGGGGGTGGGAGAACACTGAAGCTTTCTTT
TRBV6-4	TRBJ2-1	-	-	CASSDSPGEDNEQFF	TGTGCCAGCAGTGACTCGCCGGGGGAGGACAATGAGCAGTTCTTC
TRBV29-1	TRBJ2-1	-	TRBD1	CSVDLQDRGYEQFF	TGCAGCGTTGATCTCCAGGACAGGGGTTATGAGCAGTTCTTC
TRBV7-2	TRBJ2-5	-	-	CASSLNPGGVATQYF	TGTGCCAGCAGCTTGAACCCAGGAGGGGTGGCGACCCAGTACTTC